The 25 T cell receptor beta chains given below trace back to one sample, sequenced in a study of cytomegalovirus exposure and HLA in healthy donors. Sequencing was performed with immunoSEQ multiplex PCR; in TCRdb, only in-frame clones are kept and a portion is missing. This sample has approximately 81,000 clones, with 85% to 95% found just once. Sequencing was carried out using PBMCs. Every receptor here comes from a young man in good health and CMV-seronegative.

The chain employs TRBV5-4 and TRBJ2-6; possibly TRBD1 for D (6 bases). The ends were cut back, 0 bases at V and 0 bases at J, with 7 bases in the middle. This CDR3 comprises 16 residues. Germline CDR1 is SGHNT and CDR2 is YYREEE (reference sequence). CDR3 loop: CASSLGRGSGANVLTF. CDR3 DNA sequence: TGTGCCAGCAGCTTGGGCAGGGGCTCTGGGGCCAACGTCCTGACTTTC.

The chain carries TRBV30 and TRBJ1-4; D perhaps matches TRBD1 (5 bases). Germline V gives CDR1 GTSNPN, CDR2 SVGIG (reference sequence). The CDR3 totals 14 residues. Trimming took 4 bases from V and 6 from J, leaving 15 bases between them. The CDR3 region has the DNA TGTGCCTGGACCGGGGGGGTAGGCTATGAAAAACTGTTTTTT. It yields the protein CAWTGGVGYEKLFF.

V is TRBV6-5 and J is TRBJ2-1; 9 positions agree with TRBD1. The CDR3 is 15 amino acids. V dropped 6 bases and J dropped 2; count of bases not matched to a gene: 5. Looked up from germline, CDR1 is MNHEY and CDR2 is SVGAGI. The CDR3 reads CASRLGQGTYNEQFF. DNA of the CDR3: TGTGCCAGCAGGCTAGGACAGGGGACCTACAATGAGCAGTTCTTC.

The rearrangement joins TRBV5-1 to TRBJ2-3, with unresolved D. The ends were cut back, 3 bases at V and 4 bases at J, with 3 bases in the middle. Germline CDR1 SGHRS, CDR2 YFSETQ. The CDR3 spans 11 residues. DNA of the CDR3: TGCGCCAGCAGCTCCGCAGATACGCAGTATTTT. Protein sequence: CASSSADTQYF.

V gene TRBV1 combines with J gene TRBJ2-1; the table calls TRBD2, which could not be checked here. TRBV1 has pseudogene status. There are 20 residues in the CDR3. The CDR3 coding sequence is TGCACCAGCAGCCAAGATCCAGGGACTAGCGGCTCCGGGTCCTACAATGAGCAGTTCTTC. This translates into CTSSQDPGTSGSGSYNEQFF.

The chain joins TRBV7-2 to TRBJ2-7; D is unresolved. The CDR3 extends over 14 amino acids. The V end lost 5 bases, the J end lost 0 bases, and 11 bases lay between the germline ends. Germline CDR1 and CDR2: SGHTA and FQGNSA. The CDR3 DNA is TGTGCCAGCAGCCTGTTGCGGAGCTCCTACGAGCAGTACTTC. Its protein product is CASSLLRSSYEQYF.

The chain employs TRBV15 and TRBJ1-4; tentative D call: TRBD1 (6 bases). Deletions cut 2 bases from V and 7 bases from J, with 8 bases between. There are 13 residues in the CDR3. Germline V CDR1 and CDR2: LNHNV, YYDKDF (reference sequence). CDR3 sequence (DNA): TGTGCCACCAGCAGACGGGACATTGAAAAACTGTTTTTT. Its protein is CATSRRDIEKLFF.

V gene TRBV2 combines with J gene TRBJ1-1; D perhaps matches TRBD1 (5 bases). This CDR3 contains 14 residues. Between the trimmed V and J ends, which lost 7 bases and 1 base, there was a span of 13 bases. The V gene's germline CDR1 is SNHLY and CDR2 FYNNEI. The CDR3 DNA reads TGTGCCAGCACTATGAGGACAAGGAACACTGAAGCTTTCTTT. As protein: CASTMRTRNTEAFF. Supplemented by reference TRBV2 and TRBJ1-1, the full variable domain reads EPEVTQTPSHQVTQMGQEVILRCVPISNHLYFYWYRQILGQKVEFLVSFYNNEISEKSEIFDDQFSVERPDGSNFTLKIRSTKLEDSAMYFCASTMRTRNTEAFFGQGTRLTVV.

This clone was observed a handful of times. The V and J genes are TRBV6-5 and TRBJ1-6, with TRBD1 identical over 7 bases. Germline CDR1 is MNHEY and CDR2 is SVGAGI. After removal of 0 bases from V and 13 bases from J, the junction contained 12 bases not matched to a gene. The CDR3 length is 16 residues. The CDR3, as DNA: TGTGCCAGCAGTTACTCGGACAGGCCTAGATTGGGGCCCCTCCACTTT. This codes for CASSYSDRPRLGPLHF.

The J gene is TRBJ2-2, the V gene TRBV11-3; D gene uncertain. Germline lookup yields CDR1 SGHNT and CDR2 YENEEA. The CDR3 sequence is 12 residues long. V dropped 5 bases and J dropped 6 bases, with 7 bases sitting between them. The CDR3 bases are TGTGCCAGCAGCCCTACGTCCGGGGAGCTGTTTTTT. Its translation: CASSPTSGELFF.

The rearrangement uses TRBV11-3 and TRBJ2-7; D possibly corresponds to TRBD1 (6 bases). Between the trimmed V and J ends, which lost 4 bases and 6 bases, there was a span of 10 bases. Looked up from germline, CDR1 is SGHNT and CDR2 is YENEEA. CDR3 length: 12 amino acids. The CDR3 is CASSSTGTEQYF. The CDR3 coding sequence is TGTGCCAGCAGCTCAACAGGGACCGAGCAGTACTTC.

This clone is classed as medium-sized (0.01 to 0.1%). This same CDR3 is encoded by further DNA sequences in the sample. DNA for the CDR3: TGTGCCAGCAGCTTAGCGTCCACAGGGGCTGAAGCTTTCTTT. It specifies CASSLASTGAEAFF. This sequence joins TRBV7-9 and TRBJ1-1; 7 nucleotides align to TRBD1. The CDR3 runs 14 residues. Germline CDR1 SEHNR, CDR2 FQNEAQ (reference sequence). V was pared by 0 bases and J by 6 bases, with 4 bases of the junction left unmatched.

The table lists this clone with a count of one. This chain connects TRBV6-6 to TRBJ1-2, with 9 positions matching TRBD1. This CDR3 contains 13 residues. CDR1 MNHNY and CDR2 SVGAGI come from the germline V gene (reference sequence). V shed 3 bases, J shed 7 bases, and the junction held 3 bases outside the gene matches. The CDR3 region has the DNA TGTGCCAGCAGTTATGACAGGGGGGTTGGCTACACCTTC. It yields the protein CASSYDRGVGYTF.

The chain employs TRBV5-4 and TRBJ2-1, with 8 nucleotides matching TRBD2. Per the germline V gene, CDR1 is SGHNT and CDR2 is YYREEE (reference sequence). The CDR3 contains 17 residues. The V and J ends lost 4 bases and 5 bases, in that order; junction bases with no gene match: 14. The CDR3: CASSPGGRMGLHNEQFF. The CDR3 DNA reads as TGTGCCAGCAGCCCGGGGGGGAGGATGGGTCTTCACAATGAGCAGTTCTTC.

This chain joins TRBV15 and TRBJ1-3; the D is unclear. Looked up from germline, CDR1 is LNHNV and CDR2 is YYDKDF (reference sequence). Trimming stripped 0 bases from V and 3 bases from J, with 9 bases between. The CDR3 is 15 residues long. Written as DNA, the CDR3 is TGTGCCACCAGCAGAGAAGGAGGGCGTGGAAACACCATATATTTT. Encoded protein: CATSREGGRGNTIYF.

The chain joins TRBV11-1 to TRBJ1-2; 10 bases map to TRBD1. CDR1 and CDR2 (germline): SGHAT, FQDESV (reference sequence). Trimming took 5 bases from V and 2 from J; bases not matched to a gene: 2. The CDR3 extends over 14 amino acids. DNA of the CDR3: TGTGCCAGCAGCCGACAGGGGGCGAACTATGGCTACACCTTC. Encoded protein: CASSRQGANYGYTF.

This chain links TRBV9 with TRBJ2-1; 7 bases are shared with TRBD2. The CDR3 consists of 16 residues. Germline CDR1 SGDLS, CDR2 YYNGEE. With 4 bases clipped from V and 3 bases from J, the junction kept 10 bases outside the gene matches. CDR3 DNA sequence: TGTGCCAGCAGCCTCTCACTAGCGAGCTACTACAATGAGCAGTTCTTC. Translating it yields CASSLSLASYYNEQFF.

V and J are TRBV30 and TRBJ1-5, with a weak D call TRBD1 (5 bases). This CDR3 is built from 12 residues. V was cut by 1 base and J by 9 bases, with 10 bases left in between. The germline V gene encodes CDR1 GTSNPN and CDR2 SVGIG (reference sequence). CDR3 in DNA: TGTGCCTGGAGTGGGGGCAGGCTGCCCCAGCATTTT. It specifies CAWSGGRLPQHF.

The sample holds one count of this clone. This rearrangement joins TRBV5-6 to TRBJ2-6, with a possible D match to TRBD2 (5 bases). Germline-derived CDR1 and CDR2 are SGHDT and YYEEEE. This CDR3 contains 17 residues. V lost 2 bases to trimming and J lost 0 bases, with 12 bases between them. CDR3 amino acids: CASSFWTGSSGANVLTF. The DNA for the CDR3 is TGTGCCAGCAGCTTTTGGACGGGAAGCTCTGGGGCCAACGTCCTGACTTTC.

This clone has only one observation. The chain joins TRBV6-5 to TRBJ2-2, with TRBD1 as a possible D gene (5 bases). V gave up 3 bases and J gave up 6 bases, with 11 bases separating them. Germline V gene sequence: CDR1 MNHEY, CDR2 SVGAGI. CDR3 size: 14 residues. CDR3: CASSYAGYAGELFF. The CDR3 coding sequence is TGTGCCAGCAGTTATGCAGGGTACGCCGGGGAGCTGTTTTTT.

This chain connects TRBV2 to TRBJ2-7; 8 nucleotides match TRBD1. This CDR3 is built from 14 residues. The junction had 7 bases not matched to a gene; V was cut back by 7 bases and J by 2 bases. Germline CDR1 SNHLY, CDR2 FYNNEI. The CDR3: CASKVQGATYEQYF. In nucleotides, the CDR3 is TGTGCCAGCAAGGTTCAGGGGGCTACCTACGAGCAGTACTTC.

The count of this clone is one. This chain connects TRBV5-4 to TRBJ2-7; weak D call: TRBD2 (5 bases). CDR3 length: 13 amino acids. V was cut by 3 bases and J by 7 bases, with 14 bases left in between. The V gene's germline CDR1 is SGHNT and CDR2 YYREEE (reference sequence). CDR3 in DNA: TGTGCCAGCAGCTCACGGGGAGACCTGGAGCAGTACTTC. Amino acids: CASSSRGDLEQYF. The variable domain in full, completed from reference TRBV5-4 and TRBJ2-7, reads ETGVTQSPTHLIKTRGQQVTLRCSSQSGHNTVSWYQQALGQGPQFIFQYYREEENGRGNFPPRFSGLQFPNYSSELNVNALELDDSALYLCASSSRGDLEQYFGPGTRLTVT.

The chain recombines TRBV4-3 with TRBJ2-7; tentatively, D is TRBD2 (5 bases). The CDR3 contains 14 residues. V was pared by 0 bases and J by 2 bases, with 8 bases between. Per germline, CDR1 LGHNA and CDR2 YSLEER. The CDR3 loop reads CASSQEPLAYEQYF. Written as DNA, the CDR3 is TGCGCCAGCAGCCAAGAACCACTAGCCTACGAGCAGTACTTC.

The chain joins TRBV4-2 to TRBJ1-1, with 7 bases identical to TRBD1. The CDR3 runs to 14 residues. Germline CDR1 and CDR2: LGHNA and YNFKEQ. With V trimmed by 3 bases and J by 5 bases, 6 bases remained unmatched. Here the CDR3 reads CASSHRDSLTEAFF. The DNA of the CDR3 is TGTGCCAGCAGCCATCGGGACAGTCTAACTGAAGCTTTCTTT.

The V and J genes are TRBV12-2 and TRBJ2-7; the table names TRBD1, a call not compared with the DNA. TRBV12-2 is reported as a pseudogene. The CDR3 has 15 residues. CDR3 protein: CARERARDRANEQYF. The CDR3 coding sequence is TGTGCAAGGGAGAGGGCTAGGGACAGGGCGAACGAGCAGTACTTC.